The clone carrying this T cell receptor (beta chain) was detected a few times. Its target is not known. Next came a second PCR, run for about 6 to 12 cycles, which used a sample-barcoded 5' primer along with a J-beta primer mix. With 12 random nucleotides, a template-switch adaptor tagged each individual cDNA molecule. TCRdb reprocessed the 5' RACE reads via MiXCR and lists one record per CDR3 protein. The data hold some 1,500,000 distinct CDR3 sequences, with approximately 42% observed a single time. This record belongs to a study of blood T cells in healthy people across ages. Study results and limitations: Long-lived and aged donors differed, with more naive CD4+ cells and higher diversity in the long-lived. Unsorted PBMC input precluded a conclusive naive versus antigen-experienced comparison. Age brought a roughly linear fall in TCR beta diversity measured per million T cells.

The CDR3 covers 15 residues. The V gene end was trimmed by 6 bases and the J gene end by 5 bases; junction bases not matched to a gene: 10. The germline CDR1 and CDR2 sequences are MGHRA and YSYEKL. The clonotype originates from a woman aged 18-29 years in good health. The V and J genes are TRBV4-1 and TRBJ1-2; 9 positions agree with TRBD1. The material sequenced was blood. CDR3 DNA: TGCGCCAGCAGTTATGAAGCACAGGGGGCATATGGCTACACCTTC. It encodes CASSYEAQGAYGYTF.